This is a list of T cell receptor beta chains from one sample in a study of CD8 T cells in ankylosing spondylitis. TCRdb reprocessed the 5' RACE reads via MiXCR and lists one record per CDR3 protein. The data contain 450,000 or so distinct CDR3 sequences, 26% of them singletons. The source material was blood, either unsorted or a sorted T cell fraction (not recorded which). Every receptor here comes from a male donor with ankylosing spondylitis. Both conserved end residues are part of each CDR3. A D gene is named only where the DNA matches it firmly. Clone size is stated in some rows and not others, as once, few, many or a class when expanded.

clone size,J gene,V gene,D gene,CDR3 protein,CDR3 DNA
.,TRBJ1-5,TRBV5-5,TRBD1,CASSFSGTSGGDQPQHF,TGTGCCAGCAGCTTCTCAGGTACATCAGGGGGCGATCAGCCCCAGCATTTT
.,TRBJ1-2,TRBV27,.,CASNSDPNSNGYTF,TGTGCCAGCAACAGCGACCCAAACTCAAACGGCTACACCTTC
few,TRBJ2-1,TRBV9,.,CASSVKAKRSYNEQFF,TGTGCCAGCAGCGTGAAGGCCAAACGCTCCTACAATGAGCAGTTCTTC
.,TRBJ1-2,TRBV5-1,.,CASSLPGAENGYTF,TGCGCCAGCAGCTTGCCCGGGGCCGAGAATGGCTACACCTTC
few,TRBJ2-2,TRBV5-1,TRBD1,CASRTGTTNTGELFF,TGCGCCAGCAGGACAGGGACAACGAACACCGGGGAGCTGTTTTTT
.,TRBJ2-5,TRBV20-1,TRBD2,CSARPTSGQETQYF,TGCAGTGCTAGACCGACTAGCGGACAAGAGACCCAGTACTTC
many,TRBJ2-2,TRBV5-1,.,CASSLGLGGELFF,TGCGCCAGCAGCCTTGGACTGGGCGGGGAGCTGTTTTTT
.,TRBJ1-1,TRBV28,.,CATFPTGARAFF,TGTGCCACCTTCCCAACGGGGGCTAGAGCTTTCTTT
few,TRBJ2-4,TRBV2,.,CASHRAKNIQYF,TGTGCCAGCCACAGGGCCAAAAACATTCAGTACTTC
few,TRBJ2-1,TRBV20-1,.,CSATHQPDNEQFF,TGCAGTGCCACTCATCAGCCGGATAATGAGCAGTTCTTC
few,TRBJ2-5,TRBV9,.,CASSVRETETQYF,TGTGCCAGCAGCGTAAGGGAAACGGAGACCCAGTACTTC
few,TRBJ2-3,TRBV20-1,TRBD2,CSARSLAGGRDTQYF,TGCAGTGCTAGAAGTTTAGCGGGAGGAAGAGATACGCAGTATTTT
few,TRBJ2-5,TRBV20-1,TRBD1,CSATRTGQETQYF,TGCAGTGCTACGAGGACAGGGCAAGAGACCCAGTACTTC
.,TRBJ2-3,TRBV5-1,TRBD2,CASSSSGRPDTQYF,TGCGCCAGCAGCTCTAGCGGGAGGCCCGATACGCAGTATTTT
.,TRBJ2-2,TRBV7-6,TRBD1,CASSRRTGGDTGELFF,TGTGCCAGCAGCCGACGTACAGGGGGTGACACCGGGGAGCTGTTTTTT
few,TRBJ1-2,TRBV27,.,CASSLSGSLGYTF,TGTGCCAGCAGTTTATCTGGCAGTCTTGGCTACACCTTC
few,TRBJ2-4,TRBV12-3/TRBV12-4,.,CASSLRKQGDIQYF,TGTGCCAGCAGTTTAAGGAAGCAGGGAGACATTCAGTACTTC
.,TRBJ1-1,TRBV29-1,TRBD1,CSSSGGTGAGAFF,TGCAGCTCTTCGGGAGGGACAGGGGCGGGAGCTTTCTTT
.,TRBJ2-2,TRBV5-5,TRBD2,CASSSSSGSTGELFF,TGTGCCAGCAGCTCGTCTAGCGGGAGTACCGGGGAGCTGTTTTTT
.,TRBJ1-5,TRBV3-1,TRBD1,CASSQGTGYNQPQHF,TGTGCCAGCAGCCAAGGGACAGGGTACAATCAGCCCCAGCATTTT
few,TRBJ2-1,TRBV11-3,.,CASSLDRFEQFF,TGTGCCAGCAGCTTAGATCGATTCGAGCAGTTCTTC
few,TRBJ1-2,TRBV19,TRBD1,CASSTRTGTDGYTF,TGTGCCAGTAGTACCCGGACAGGGACCGATGGCTACACCTTC
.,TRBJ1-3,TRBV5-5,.,CASSTTSTVGNTIYF,TGTGCCAGCAGCACGACGTCAACCGTGGGAAACACCATATATTTT
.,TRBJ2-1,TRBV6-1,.,CASSTGSPNYNEQFF,TGTGCCAGCAGTACAGGGTCCCCAAACTACAATGAGCAGTTCTTC
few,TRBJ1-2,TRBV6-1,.,CASRPGRSYGYTF,TGTGCCAGCAGACCGGGCCGATCCTATGGCTACACCTTC
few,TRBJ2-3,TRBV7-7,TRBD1,CASSLAGTGTDTQYF,TGTGCCAGCAGCTTAGCCGGGACAGGGACAGATACGCAGTATTTT
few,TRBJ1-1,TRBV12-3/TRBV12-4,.,CASTSSGGIPNTEAFF,TGTGCCAGCACCTCATCGGGGGGGATACCGAACACTGAAGCTTTCTTT
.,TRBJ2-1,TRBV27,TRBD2,CASSPYPPGGMSYNEQFF,TGTGCCAGCAGTCCGTATCCACCGGGGGGGATGTCCTACAATGAGCAGTTCTTC
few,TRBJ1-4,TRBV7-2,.,CASTPNPATNEKLFF,TGTGCCAGCACCCCAAACCCGGCCACTAATGAAAAACTGTTTTTT
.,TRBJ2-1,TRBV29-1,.,CSVVHIFVLEGEDNEQFF,TGCAGCGTTGTGCATATCTTTGTGTTGGAGGGGGAAGACAATGAGCAGTTCTTC
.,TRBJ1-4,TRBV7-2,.,CASSLGPQGANEKLFF,TGTGCCAGCAGCTTAGGGCCGCAGGGTGCTAATGAAAAACTGTTTTTT
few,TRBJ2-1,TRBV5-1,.,CASSSERRAGAEQFF,TGCGCCAGCAGCTCAGAAAGACGCGCGGGGGCAGAGCAGTTCTTC
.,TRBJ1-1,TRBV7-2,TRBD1,CASSLATGSGTEAFF,TGTGCCAGCAGCTTAGCGACAGGGTCGGGCACTGAAGCTTTCTTT
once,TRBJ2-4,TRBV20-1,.,CSAPDRTPTGKNIQYF,TGCAGTGCTCCGGACCGGACACCCACGGGTAAAAACATTCAGTACTTC
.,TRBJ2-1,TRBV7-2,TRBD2,CASSPGLAGLHEQFF,TGTGCCAGCAGCCCGGGACTAGCGGGACTTCATGAGCAGTTCTTC
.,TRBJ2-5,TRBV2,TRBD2,CASSESGLAGQETQYF,TGTGCCAGCAGTGAATCCGGACTAGCGGGGCAAGAGACCCAGTACTTC
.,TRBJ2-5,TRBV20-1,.,CSARLGLQETQYF,TGCAGTGCTAGGTTGGGTCTACAAGAGACCCAGTACTTC
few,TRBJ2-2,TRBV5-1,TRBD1,CATREPGQPNTGELFF,TGCGCCACCAGGGAGCCGGGACAGCCCAACACCGGGGAGCTGTTTTTT
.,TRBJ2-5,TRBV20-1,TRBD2,CSALRTSGGETQYF,TGCAGTGCTCTCAGGACTAGCGGGGGGGAGACCCAGTACTTC
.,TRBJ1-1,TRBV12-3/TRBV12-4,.,CASSLRGVAFF,TGTGCCAGCAGTCTTAGGGGGGTGGCTTTCTTT
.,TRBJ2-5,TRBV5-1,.,CASRGPAAQETQYF,TGCGCCAGCAGGGGACCAGCGGCCCAAGAGACCCAGTACTTC
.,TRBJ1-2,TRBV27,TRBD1,CASSRGTGVRDYGYTF,TGTGCCAGCAGTCGTGGGACAGGGGTTCGCGACTATGGCTACACCTTC
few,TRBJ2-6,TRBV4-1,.,CASSQVGRGSGANVLTF,TGCGCCAGCAGCCAAGTTGGCAGGGGATCCGGGGCCAACGTCCTGACTTTC
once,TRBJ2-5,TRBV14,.,CASSYLPETQYF,TGTGCCAGCAGTTATTTGCCGGAGACCCAGTACTTC
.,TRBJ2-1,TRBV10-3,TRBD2,CAISSGSGDEQFF,TGTGCCATCAGTAGCGGGAGTGGCGATGAGCAGTTCTTC
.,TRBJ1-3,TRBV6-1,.,CASREITGYIENTIYF,TGTGCCAGCAGGGAGATTACAGGGTACATTGAAAACACCATATATTTT
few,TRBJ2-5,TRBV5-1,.,CASSLASFQETQYF,TGCGCCAGCAGCTTGGCCAGTTTCCAAGAGACCCAGTACTTC
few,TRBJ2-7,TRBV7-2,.,CASSVQGRGLEQYF,TGTGCCAGCAGCGTACAGGGAAGGGGCCTCGAGCAGTACTTC
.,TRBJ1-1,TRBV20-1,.,CSATNTEAFF,TGCAGTGCTACGAACACTGAAGCTTTCTTT
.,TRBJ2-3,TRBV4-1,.,CASSQIGASTDTQYF,TGCGCCAGCAGCCAAATCGGCGCCAGCACAGATACGCAGTATTTT
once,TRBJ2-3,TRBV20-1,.,CSATVIGLVAHTDTQYF,TGCAGTGCTACAGTTATAGGGCTAGTCGCACACACAGATACGCAGTATTTT
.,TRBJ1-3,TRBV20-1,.,CSAIKDSGNTIYF,TGCAGTGCTATAAAGGACTCTGGAAACACCATATATTTT
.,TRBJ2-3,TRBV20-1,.,CSARDQQGIDTQYF,TGCAGTGCTAGAGATCAGCAGGGGATAGATACGCAGTATTTT
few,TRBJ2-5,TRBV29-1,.,CSVLQGWETQYF,TGCAGCGTTCTCCAGGGTTGGGAGACCCAGTACTTC
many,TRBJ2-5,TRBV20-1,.,CSALLGAVQETQYF,TGCAGTGCCTTGCTTGGCGCAGTTCAAGAGACCCAGTACTTC
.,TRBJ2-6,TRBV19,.,CASSILGGANVLTF,TGTGCCAGTAGTATACTGGGGGGGGCCAACGTCCTGACTTTC
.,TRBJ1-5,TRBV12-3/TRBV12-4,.,CASSFGGTGDQPQHF,TGTGCCAGCAGTTTTGGGGGGACTGGGGATCAGCCCCAGCATTTT
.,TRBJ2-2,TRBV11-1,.,CASSITGANTGELFF,TGTGCCAGCAGCATCACCGGGGCCAACACCGGGGAGCTGTTTTTT
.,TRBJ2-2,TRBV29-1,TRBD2,CSVGGLATGELFF,TGCAGCGTTGGCGGACTAGCAACCGGGGAGCTGTTTTTT